This T cell receptor beta chain was captured in a study of breast tumors, draining lymph nodes, adjacent tissues. Overall study findings and caveats: Compared with lymph nodes, tumors were less diverse; compared with nontumor tissue, more.

The CDR3 consists of 17 residues. Per the germline V gene, CDR1 is KGHSH and CDR2 is LQKENI. Each CDR3 protein gets one entry after TCRdb re-called the multiplex PCR reads with MiXCR. The sample lists about 180,000 distinct CDR3 sequences, around 33% occurring once. To note about this clonotype: What it recognizes is unknown. A junction boundary mismatches the germline segment, possibly from a read error.

The lymph nodes were axillary draining lymph nodes from breast cancer patients. The sample taken for sequencing was axillary lymph node tissue. The clonotype was recovered from a female donor with breast cancer. Some clones in this sample may be carry-over from other donors' samples. V usage is TRBV18 and J usage is TRBJ1-3; no clear D gene. The chain's CDR3 is CASSTTPGFSSGYTIYF. DNA for the CDR3: TGTGCCAGCTCAACGACCCCAGGTTTCAGCTCTGGATACACCATATATTTT.